These T cell receptor beta chains were read from a single sample in a study of blood T cell repertoires in COVID-19. The assay was immunoSEQ multiplex PCR, and TCRdb's table has in-frame clones only and misses some. Among 85,000 or so clones, 81% were seen once, and the ten largest hold around 40%. What was sequenced was peripheral blood. Receptors originate from a man older than 75 with acute or convalescent COVID-19. The CDR3 runs from the conserved cysteine through the conserved F or W. Fields, in order: V gene, clone size, CDR3 length, J gene, D gene, CDR3 DNA, CDR3 protein. D genes are given only for firm matches. Size is omitted from some rows. Given values are once, few, many or a class for expanded clones.

>TRBV18|-|14|TRBJ2-1|TRBD1
TGTGCCAGCTCACCGCGGACAGGGGGCAATGAGCAGTTCTTC
CASSPRTGGNEQFF
>TRBV28|few|14|TRBJ1-5|-
TGTGCCAGCAGGATTTACAGGATTAATCAGCCCCAGCATTTT
CASRIYRINQPQHF
>TRBV6-4|-|16|TRBJ2-2|-
TGTGCCAGCAGTGCTACCTCAGCGATGAACACCGGGGAGCTGTTTTTT
CASSATSAMNTGELFF
>TRBV6-2/TRBV6-3|-|15|TRBJ2-2|-
TGTGCCAGCAGCTATTCCAAGGGGAAGAGCGGGGAGCTGTTTTTT
CASSYSKGKSGELFF
>TRBV3-1/TRBV3-2|once|15|TRBJ2-5|TRBD2
TGTGCCAGCAGCCTGAGGACTAGCGGCCAAGAGACCCAGTACTTC
CASSLRTSGQETQYF
>TRBV29-1|-|13|TRBJ2-5|TRBD2
TGCAGCGTTATTAGCGCCGGGAGGGAGACCCAGTACTTC
CSVISAGRETQYF
>TRBV27|-|14|TRBJ1-2|TRBD1
TGTGCCAGCAGTCCCTGGGGACAGGGGTATGGCTACACCTTC
CASSPWGQGYGYTF
>TRBV5-1|-|16|TRBJ2-7|TRBD2
TGCGCCAGCAGCTTGTCCATAGCGGGAGGGCAATACGAGCAGTACTTC
CASSLSIAGGQYEQYF
>TRBV5-5|-|15|TRBJ1-1|-
TGTGCCAGCAGGCAATCCGACAGGAAGAACACTGAAGCTTTCTTT
CASRQSDRKNTEAFF
>TRBV6-1|-|13|TRBJ1-1|-
TGTGCCAGCAGTGAAACGGGGAACACTGAAGCTTTCTTT
CASSETGNTEAFF
>TRBV27|few|14|TRBJ2-1|-
TGTGCCAGCAGCATCGGGACTTACTACAATGAGCAGTTCTTC
CASSIGTYYNEQFF
>TRBV20-1|-|11|TRBJ2-1|-
TGCAGTGCTAGTGGGGACACTGCGCAGTTCTTC
CSASGDTAQFF
>TRBV19|-|13|TRBJ2-1|-
TGTGCCAGTAGTGCTAACAGGGATAGAGAGCAGTTCTTC
CASSANRDREQFF
>TRBV28|-|14|TRBJ2-5|TRBD1
TGTGCCAGCAGTTTCGCGACAGGGGGAGAGACCCAGTACTTC
CASSFATGGETQYF
>TRBV2|-|14|TRBJ1-4|-
TGTGCCAGCAGCGGTTGGGGGAGGAATGAAAAACTGTTTTTT
CASSGWGRNEKLFF
>TRBV6-1|once|15|TRBJ1-5|TRBD1
TGTGCCAGCAGTGAAGCAGGGGGCTTCGATCAGCCCCAGCATTTT
CASSEAGGFDQPQHF
>TRBV2|-|17|TRBJ2-1|-
TGTGCCAGCAGCCTCCGGGACTCCCATAGCTCCTACAATGAGCAGTTCTTC
CASSLRDSHSSYNEQFF
>TRBV6-2/TRBV6-3|-|15|TRBJ2-7|-
TGTGCCAGCACTTATCGACTCACCAAACCCTACGAGCAGTACTTC
CASTYRLTKPYEQYF
>TRBV10-3|few|12|TRBJ1-5|-
TGTGCCATCGGCTTTAGCAATCAGCCCCAGCATTTT
CAIGFSNQPQHF
>TRBV5-1|few|13|TRBJ2-7|-
TGCGCCAGTTCCTCTGTAGCTCGCAACGAGCAGTACTTC
CASSSVARNEQYF
>TRBV5-1|-|14|TRBJ2-2|TRBD2
TGCGCCAGCAGCTTGGACGCGGGAGCCGGGGAGCTGTTTTTT
CASSLDAGAGELFF
>TRBV7-3|-|15|TRBJ2-3|-
TGTGCCAGCAGCAGACAGCCCTGGATCTCCGATACGCAGTATTTT
CASSRQPWISDTQYF
>TRBV28|-|14|TRBJ1-6|-
TGTGCCAGCAGACAGGGAGGGATTAATTCACCCCTCCACTTT
CASRQGGINSPLHF
>TRBV6-1|-|16|TRBJ2-2|TRBD1
TGTGCCAGCAGTGAAGAGACAGGGGCGAACACCGGGGAGCTGTTTTTT
CASSEETGANTGELFF
>TRBV7-8|-|13|TRBJ2-7|TRBD2
TGTGCCAGCAGCTTAGAGGTAGCGGGGCAACAGTACTTC
CASSLEVAGQQYF
>TRBV6-2/TRBV6-3|few|14|TRBJ1-2|-
TGTGCCAGCAGTTACCGACGCTGGGGAGATGGCTACACCTTC
CASSYRRWGDGYTF
>TRBV30|-|14|TRBJ1-3|-
TGTGCCTCCGGCGGGGGGCCCCCTGGAAACACCATATATTTT
CASGGGPPGNTIYF
>TRBV15|-|15|TRBJ2-7|-
TGTGCCACCAGCAGAGATGACGAGGGCAGCGACGAGCAGTACTTC
CATSRDDEGSDEQYF
>TRBV7-9|few|12|TRBJ1-1|-
TGTGCCAGCAGCTTAGACGCCGGAGGAGCTTTCTTT
CASSLDAGGAFF
>TRBV5-1|-|15|TRBJ1-1|TRBD1
TGCGCCAGCAGCCTAGGACAGGGATCCTACACTGAAGCTTTCTTT
CASSLGQGSYTEAFF
>TRBV29-1|-|12|TRBJ2-3|-
TGCAGCGTTGATACTGATAGCATGACGCAGTATTTT
CSVDTDSMTQYF
>TRBV11-2|-|14|TRBJ1-3|-
TGTGCCAGCAGCTCCCGACAGATTGGAAACACCATATATTTT
CASSSRQIGNTIYF